These 9 T cell receptor beta chains were sequenced from one sample in a study of shared clonotypes between healthy human individuals. Repertoires were generated with immunoSEQ multiplex PCR, while TCRdb's copy carries only in-frame clones and drops some. The data show about 500,000 clones, with approximately 80% seen just once and approximately 12% held by the top ten. Sequencing was done on a sample of PBMCs. The receptors shown here come from a middle-aged woman in good health. Some clones in this sample may be carry-over from other donors' samples.

On this clone: With only one base between it and a far larger clone, this is likely a read error. This chain uses TRBV9 with TRBJ1-5; TRBD1 agrees at 7 bases. The CDR3 is 14 amino acids. Germline CDR1 is SGDLS and CDR2 is YYNGEE. CDR3 region: CACSVGGGGQPQHF. In nucleotides, the CDR3 is TGTGCCTGCAGCGTAGGAGGGGGCGGTCAGCCCCAGCATTTT.

This clone was found once. The chain links TRBV9 to TRBJ2-3; D possibly corresponds to TRBD1 (6 bases). The V and J ends lost 0 bases and 3 bases respectively, with 11 bases between them. The CDR3 runs to 15 residues. Germline V gene lookup returns CDR1 SGDLS and CDR2 YYNGEE. CDR3 bases: TGTGCCAGCAGCGTAGCCCAGGGGTTGACAGATACGCAGTATTTT. Its translation: CASSVAQGLTDTQYF.

This clone has only one observation. The V and J genes are TRBV18 and TRBJ1-1; D is perhaps TRBD1 (6 bases). CDR3 size: 14 residues. V gave up 4 bases and J gave up 5 bases, with 14 bases separating them. Germline V gives CDR1 KGHSH, CDR2 LQKENI. CDR3: CASSLNRDATEAFF. The CDR3 DNA is TGTGCCAGCTCACTGAACAGGGACGCGACTGAAGCTTTCTTT.

V is TRBV7-9 and J is TRBJ2-7; D perhaps matches TRBD2 (5 bases). The CDR3 sequence is 16 residues long. V dropped 3 bases and J dropped 6 bases, with 21 bases sitting between them. CDR1 is SEHNR, CDR2 FQNEAQ, per germline (reference sequence). This CDR3 is CASSLSRRGKSGEQYF. In nucleotides, the CDR3 is TGTGCCAGCAGCTTGTCTCGTCGGGGTAAATCGGGCGAGCAGTACTTC.

The chain is built from TRBV6-6 and TRBJ1-5; 7 bases agree with TRBD1. V was clipped by 6 bases and J by 4 bases; unmatched bases: 12. The germline V gene has CDR1 MNHNY and CDR2 SVGAGI (reference sequence). The length of the CDR3 is 16 residues. In DNA, the CDR3 is TGTGCCAGCAGCTATCAATCCGGGACAGATAATCAGCCCCAGCATTTT. It is translated as CASSYQSGTDNQPQHF.

The rearrangement joins TRBV5-4 to TRBJ2-7; 12 nucleotides agree with TRBD1. This CDR3 spans 15 amino acids. The V segment lost 4 bases and the J segment 4 bases; nucleotides outside the gene matches: 6. In germline, CDR1 is SGHNT, CDR2 YYREEE (reference sequence). This CDR3 reads CASSTGTGGFYEQYF. The CDR3, as DNA: TGTGCCAGCAGCACCGGGACAGGGGGCTTTTACGAGCAGTACTTC.

The table lists this clone with many counts. CDR3 protein: CASSPRQGSNSPLHF. Written as DNA, the CDR3 is TGTGCCAGCAGTCCAAGACAGGGCAGTAATTCACCCCTCCACTTT. This chain uses TRBV2 with TRBJ1-6, with TRBD1 matching 7 bases. The ends lost 5 bases at V and 6 bases at J; junction bases unmatched: 7. This CDR3 comprises 15 residues. Germline V CDR1 and CDR2: SNHLY, FYNNEI.

The chain carries TRBV6-4 and TRBJ2-5, with 14 nucleotides matching TRBD2. Germline trimming cut 5 bases from V and 5 bases from J; bases unmatched to any gene: 7. Germline-derived CDR1 and CDR2 are MRHNA and SNTAGT. The CDR3 is made up of 16 amino acids. CDR3: CASSPGLAGGDETQYF. The DNA for the CDR3 is TGTGCCAGCAGTCCCGGACTAGCGGGAGGTGACGAGACCCAGTACTTC.

The CDR3 sequence: CASSRTGGTTEAFF. In DNA form, the CDR3 reads TGTGCCAGCTCACGAACAGGGGGCACCACTGAAGCTTTCTTT. The rearrangement links TRBV18 to TRBJ1-1; 9 nucleotides line up with TRBD1. V shed 4 bases, J shed 4 bases, and the junction held 4 bases outside the gene matches. The CDR3 spans 14 residues. Per germline, CDR1 KGHSH and CDR2 LQKENI.